Each of the 20 T cell receptor beta chains below was sequenced from the same sample in a study of beta chain features in type 1 diabetes. Isolated RNA was reverse transcribed in full, so expressed TCRB transcripts were sequenced. The method was immunoSEQ multiplex PCR; TCRdb's version includes in-frame clones alone and lacks a portion of them. The table has hundreds of thousands of clones, 15% to 19% seen once. The sample was naive CD4+ T cells from blood. Source of these receptors: a man in his late teens or twenties in good health.

A remark on this clone: Other DNA sequences in the sample encode the same CDR3. The chain is built from TRBV29-1 and TRBJ1-4; maybe TRBD1 (6 bases). The V end lost 4 bases, the J end lost 2 bases, and 8 bases lay between the germline ends. CDR1 is SQVTM and CDR2 is ANQGSEA in the germline V gene. The CDR3 covers 13 residues. Here the CDR3 reads CSVGRGTNEKLFF. CDR3 coding DNA: TGCAGCGTTGGGAGGGGGACTAATGAAAAACTGTTTTTT.

The table lists this clone with a few counts. The rearrangement uses TRBV18 and TRBJ2-2, with 11 bases fitting TRBD2. CDR1 and CDR2 (germline): KGHSH, LQKENI. The CDR3 length is 16 residues. V dropped 5 bases and J dropped 7; count of bases not matched to a gene: 9. The CDR3 is CASSIRTSGSIGELFF. The CDR3 DNA is TGTGCCAGCTCAATTCGCACTAGCGGGAGTATCGGGGAGCTGTTTTTT.

The rearrangement joins TRBV27 to TRBJ2-7; possibly TRBD2 for D (5 bases). The CDR3 consists of 15 residues. Germline V lookup: CDR1 MNHEY, CDR2 SMNVEV (reference sequence). The V and J ends lost 2 bases and 7 bases respectively, with 18 bases between them. CDR3 nucleotides: TGTGCCAGCAGTTTAGGCCGCGGACTTTGGGGAGAGCAGTACTTC. Amino acids: CASSLGRGLWGEQYF.

This clone was seen more than once but under ten times. The rearrangement joins TRBV7-2 to TRBJ2-2; a possible D gene is TRBD1 (5 bases). Germline assignment: CDR1 SGHTA and CDR2 FQGNSA. The CDR3 is made up of 13 amino acids. V shed 7 bases and J shed 2 bases, with 8 bases lying between them. CDR3 region: CASKGYNTGELFF. The CDR3 coding sequence is TGTGCCAGCAAGGGGTACAACACCGGGGAGCTGTTTTTT.

V usage is TRBV29-1 and J usage is TRBJ1-5; D not resolved. Germline CDR1 reads SQVTM; CDR2 reads ANQGSEA. V gave up 4 bases and J gave up 3 bases, with 10 bases separating them. The CDR3 is 13 amino acids. CDR3 protein: CSVARGINQPQHF. CDR3 nucleotide sequence: TGCAGCGTTGCTCGGGGTATCAATCAGCCCCAGCATTTT.

This chain connects TRBV7-2 to TRBJ1-1; 9 bases are a match to TRBD1. Germline CDR1 SGHTA, CDR2 FQGNSA. CDR3 size: 15 residues. V lost 1 base, J lost 5 bases, and 5 bases stayed unmatched. The CDR3 loop is CASSLGDRALTEAFF. The CDR3 DNA reads TGTGCCAGCAGCTTAGGGGACAGGGCCCTAACTGAAGCTTTCTTT.

This clone was observed a handful of times. This chain links TRBV4-3 with TRBJ1-1; TRBD1 is a possible D gene (6 bases). The CDR3 length is 13 residues. V was clipped by 1 base and J by 7 bases, with 10 bases between them. Germline lookup yields CDR1 LGHNA and CDR2 YSLEER. Written as DNA, the CDR3 is TGCGCCAGCAGCCAAGTAGGACAGTTTGAAGCTTTCTTT. Its protein product is CASSQVGQFEAFF.

This clone has a handful of counts. The J gene is TRBJ1-1, the V gene TRBV5-4; D call uncertain. With 1 base removed from V and 7 bases from J, the gap between germline ends came to 8 bases. Germline lookup yields CDR1 SGHNT and CDR2 YYREEE (reference sequence). The CDR3 has 12 residues. In DNA, the CDR3 is TGTGCCAGCAGCTTGTTATGGGATGAAGCTTTCTTT. This translates into CASSLLWDEAFF.

V usage is TRBV11-2 and J usage is TRBJ2-3; the D is unclear. CDR1 and CDR2 (germline): SGHAT, FQNNGV. The CDR3 is made up of 13 amino acids. V was trimmed by 5 bases and J by 2 bases, leaving 8 bases between them. DNA of the CDR3: TGTGCCAGCAGCCCTTCTCACACAGATACGCAGTATTTT. Encoded protein: CASSPSHTDTQYF.

Worth noting for this clone: Additional DNA sequences in this sample encode the identical CDR3. V gene TRBV18 combines with J gene TRBJ2-7, with D possibly TRBD2 on 5 matching bases. CDR1 is KGHSH, CDR2 LQKENI, per germline. Trimming shortened V by 4 bases and J by 2 bases, and 6 bases separated the two germline ends. CDR3 length: 12 residues. For the CDR3, the DNA is TGTGCCAGCTCACTCGGGACCTACGAGCAGTACTTC. Amino acids: CASSLGTYEQYF.

This clone was counted a few times. The rearrangement uses TRBV29-1 and TRBJ2-6; no firm D call. The CDR3 contains 15 residues. Looked up from germline, CDR1 is SQVTM and CDR2 is ANQGSEA. Trimming took off 6 bases at V and 0 bases at J, with 12 bases between the two ends. The CDR3 is CSVSPIISGANVLTF. CDR3 in DNA: TGCAGCGTGTCCCCTATCATCTCTGGGGCCAACGTCCTGACTTTC.

This clone has only a few counts. The rearrangement joins TRBV4-2 to TRBJ1-1; D is undetermined. Trimming shortened V by 1 base and J by 10 bases, and 7 bases separated the two germline ends. Germline V CDR1 and CDR2: LGHNA, YNFKEQ. This CDR3 is 11 amino acids long. The CDR3 DNA is TGTGCCAGCAGCCAAGGGACCGGAGCTTTCTTT. It encodes CASSQGTGAFF.

The chain is built from TRBV25-1 and TRBJ2-1; 14 positions match TRBD2. This CDR3 region has 15 residues. V shed 4 bases, J shed 9 bases, and the junction held 5 bases outside the gene matches. Germline-derived CDR1 and CDR2 are MGHDK and SYGVNS. DNA of the CDR3: TGTGCCAGCAGTGGGGGACTAGCGGGAGTAGGTGAGCAGTTCTTC. Translating it yields CASSGGLAGVGEQFF.

This rearrangement joins TRBV9 to TRBJ2-3; D possibly corresponds to TRBD2 (6 bases). The CDR3 length is 13 residues. Germline CDR1 reads SGDLS; CDR2 reads YYNGEE. V was shortened by 4 bases and J by 9 bases, with 15 bases between the two germline ends. The CDR3, as DNA: TGTGCCAGCAGCTTGGGACTCCCCGAGACGCAGTATTTT. It codes for CASSLGLPETQYF.

Only a few counts were recorded for this clone. Other DNA sequences in this specimen translate into the identical CDR3. This sequence joins TRBV9 and TRBJ1-1; D is perhaps TRBD1 (6 bases). There are 15 residues in the CDR3. Deletions cut 4 bases from V and 0 bases from J, with 13 bases between. Germline assignment: CDR1 SGDLS and CDR2 YYNGEE. CDR3 loop: CASSPRQVLNTEAFF. Written as DNA, the CDR3 is TGTGCCAGCAGCCCCAGACAGGTCTTGAACACTGAAGCTTTCTTT.

This clone was counted only a few times. V and J are TRBV7-3 and TRBJ2-2; D call uncertain. V was trimmed by 8 bases and J by 0 bases, leaving 13 bases between them. The CDR3 totals 15 residues. The germline CDR1 and CDR2 sequences are SGHTA and FQGTGA. The CDR3 here is CASSPSNANTGELFF. CDR3 bases: TGTGCCAGCTCTCCCTCAAACGCGAACACCGGGGAGCTGTTTTTT.

This chain uses TRBV11-3 with TRBJ2-3; D ambiguous. Trimming took off 1 base at V and 4 bases at J, with 9 bases between the two ends. The length of the CDR3 is 14 residues. Per germline, CDR1 SGHNT and CDR2 YENEEA. CDR3 in DNA: TGTGCCAGCAGCTTAGTGTCCGGCGCAGATACGCAGTATTTT. Protein product: CASSLVSGADTQYF.

This clone was counted between two and nine times. The V call is TRBV4-1, the J call TRBJ2-5, with D maybe TRBD1 (5 bases). Trimming took off 2 bases at V and 5 bases at J, with 9 bases between the two ends. This CDR3 has 13 residues. Germline CDR1 and CDR2: MGHRA and YSYEKL. The CDR3 DNA reads as TGCGCCAGCAGCCAAAGTTCAGGGGAGACCCAGTACTTC. Translated, it gives CASSQSSGETQYF.

V is TRBV29-1 and J is TRBJ2-7, with a possible D match to TRBD2 (6 bases). The V gene lost 1 base and the J gene lost 4 bases, with 17 bases spanning the gap. The CDR3 runs 15 residues. CDR1 is SQVTM, CDR2 ANQGSEA, per germline. Here the CDR3 reads CSVEASAGREYEQYF. The CDR3 DNA sequence: TGCAGCGTTGAAGCCAGTGCGGGACGCGAATACGAGCAGTACTTC.

This clone occurred a few times. This rearrangement joins TRBV19 to TRBJ2-5; D possibly corresponds to TRBD2 (6 bases). CDR3 length equals 13 residues. Germline CDR1 LNHDA, CDR2 SQIVND (reference sequence). Trimming took off 1 base at V and 3 bases at J, with 6 bases between the two ends. The CDR3 sequence: CASSIGGEETQYF. The CDR3, as DNA: TGTGCCAGTAGTATAGGCGGGGAAGAGACCCAGTACTTC.